Listed below are T cell receptor beta chains from one sample, sequenced in a study of cytotoxic CD8 clonotypes in ibrutinib-treated CLL. Libraries were prepared by immunoSEQ multiplex PCR; TCRdb keeps only in-frame clonotypes and omits some of them. The table lists tens of thousands of clones, roughly 77% of them singletons. The material sequenced was PBMCs, taken after 12 months of ibrutinib treatment. These receptors all come from a human donor with chronic lymphocytic leukemia. Each CDR3 is given with its conserved first and last residue. Fields, in order: D gene, V gene, J gene, clone size, CDR3 protein, CDR3 DNA. D genes are given only for firm matches. The size entry is marked missing in some rows and otherwise reads once, few, many or a size class.

D: -
V: TRBV9
J: TRBJ1-1
size: -
CDR3: CASSPRIQDTEAFF
DNA: TGTGCCAGCAGCCCTCGGATTCAAGACACTGAAGCTTTCTTT

D: -
V: TRBV6-5
J: TRBJ1-1
size: few
CDR3: CASSYSDGYGTEAFF
DNA: TGTGCCAGCAGTTACTCGGACGGGTATGGCACTGAAGCTTTCTTT

D: -
V: TRBV28
J: TRBJ1-2
size: -
CDR3: CASKLGGPNYGYTF
DNA: TGTGCCAGCAAGCTGGGGGGGCCAAACTATGGCTACACCTTC

D: TRBD2
V: TRBV7-2
J: TRBJ2-5
size: -
CDR3: CASSLLAGEGTQYF
DNA: TGTGCCAGCAGCTTACTAGCGGGAGAGGGGACCCAGTACTTC

D: TRBD1
V: TRBV28
J: TRBJ2-3
size: -
CDR3: CATRENRGVQADTQYF
DNA: TGTGCCACCCGAGAGAACAGGGGGGTCCAGGCAGATACGCAGTATTTT

D: TRBD2
V: TRBV5-4
J: TRBJ2-5
size: -
CDR3: CASSLAVSGALGTQYF
DNA: TGTGCCAGCAGCTTGGCCGTCAGCGGGGCCCTTGGGACCCAGTACTTC

D: TRBD1
V: TRBV9
J: TRBJ2-6
size: -
CDR3: CASSVTTGTGSGANVLTF
DNA: TGTGCCAGCAGCGTCACAACCGGGACAGGCTCTGGGGCCAACGTCCTGACTTTC

D: -
V: TRBV19
J: TRBJ1-6
size: once
CDR3: CASSPQGMGSPLHF
DNA: TGTGCCAGTAGTCCCCAGGGTATGGGATCACCCCTCCACTTT

D: -
V: TRBV14
J: TRBJ2-3
size: -
CDR3: CASSQQQSTQYF
DNA: TGTGCCAGCAGCCAACAACAGAGTACGCAGTATTTT

D: TRBD1
V: TRBV7-2
J: TRBJ1-5
size: -
CDR3: CASSFTGGASNQPQHF
DNA: TGTGCCAGCAGCTTTACAGGGGGCGCGAGCAATCAGCCCCAGCATTTT

D: -
V: TRBV28
J: TRBJ2-3
size: -
CDR3: CASSLRGAVSNTQYF
DNA: TGTGCCAGCAGTTTGAGGGGGGCTGTTTCCAATACGCAGTATTTT

D: TRBD2
V: TRBV7-3
J: TRBJ2-1
size: -
CDR3: CASSTTGTSGRIDEQFF
DNA: TGTGCCAGCAGTACTACCGGGACTAGCGGGAGAATTGATGAGCAGTTCTTC

D: -
V: TRBV30
J: TRBJ2-3
size: -
CDR3: CAWSVNLSPLTDTQYF
DNA: TGTGCCTGGAGTGTAAATCTGTCGCCCCTCACAGATACGCAGTATTTT

D: -
V: TRBV14
J: TRBJ2-7
size: -
CDR3: CASSTARGRTSGEQYF
DNA: TGTGCAAGCAGCACGGCAAGGGGAAGGACCTCCGGGGAGCAGTACTTC

D: TRBD2
V: TRBV14
J: TRBJ2-7
size: -
CDR3: CASSRRGLAATYEQYF
DNA: TGTGCCAGCAGCCGAAGGGGACTAGCGGCCACCTACGAGCAGTACTTC

D: -
V: TRBV20-1
J: TRBJ1-1
size: -
CDR3: CSASDVEAFF
DNA: TGCAGTGCTAGTGACGTTGAAGCTTTCTTT

D: TRBD1
V: TRBV28
J: TRBJ1-2
size: once
CDR3: CASSFSRGPGYGYTF
DNA: TGTGCCAGCAGCTTTAGCAGGGGGCCAGGCTATGGCTACACCTTC

D: -
V: TRBV18
J: TRBJ1-2
size: -
CDR3: CASSPEGPTYGYTF
DNA: TGTGCCAGCTCCCCCGAGGGGCCCACCTATGGCTACACCTTC

D: -
V: TRBV7-8
J: TRBJ2-2
size: -
CDR3: CASSLGGTGELFF
DNA: TGTGCCAGCAGCTTAGGAGGAACCGGGGAGCTGTTTTTT

D: -
V: TRBV5-6
J: TRBJ2-3
size: -
CDR3: CASSFAPGDTQYF
DNA: TGTGCCAGCAGCTTCGCACCAGGAGATACGCAGTATTTT

D: TRBD1
V: TRBV5-6
J: TRBJ2-5
size: -
CDR3: CASSPPNRGVQYF
DNA: TGTGCCAGCAGCCCCCCCAACAGGGGGGTCCAGTACTTC

D: TRBD2
V: TRBV4-3
J: TRBJ2-3
size: -
CDR3: CASSPGGGGSTDTQYF
DNA: TGCGCCAGCAGTCCGGGTGGCGGGGGGAGCACAGATACGCAGTATTTT

D: -
V: TRBV25-1
J: TRBJ1-5
size: -
CDR3: CASSESGRGGNQPQHF
DNA: TGTGCCAGCAGTGAATCGGGCCGGGGGGGCAATCAGCCCCAGCATTTT

D: -
V: TRBV6-6
J: TRBJ1-2
size: once
CDR3: CATYREGLGGYGYTF
DNA: TGTGCCACCTACCGGGAAGGACTGGGGGGCTATGGCTACACCTTC

D: -
V: TRBV6-1
J: TRBJ2-3
size: -
CDR3: CASGQDLADTQYF
DNA: TGTGCCAGCGGGCAGGACCTGGCCGATACGCAGTATTTT

D: TRBD1
V: TRBV28
J: TRBJ1-1
size: -
CDR3: CASSPSDRDGAEAFF
DNA: TGTGCCAGCAGCCCCTCCGACAGGGATGGAGCTGAAGCTTTCTTT